This paragraph covers one T cell receptor beta chain sequence. Per the original methods: The assay estimated nucleated cells by amplifying reference gene primers. TCRdb's table, derived via immunoSEQ multiplex PCR, lists solely in-frame clones and lacks some. The D gene and trimming were derived from the DNA, and the V and J assignments and clone size from that table. The profile shows about 96,000 clones, approximately 88% of them singletons. The sample is drawn from a study of blood T cell repertoires in COVID-19. Study details: Material from acute and convalescent COVID-19 was sourced from the United States, Italy and Spain. T cells, B-cell-depleted T cells, or PBMCs supplied cDNA or gDNA.

Germline values: CDR1 LNHNV, CDR2 YYDKDF (reference sequence). Trimming removed 1 base from V and 8 bases from J, with 5 bases in between. This CDR3 region has 11 residues. What was sequenced was peripheral blood. The rearrangement links TRBV15 to TRBJ1-2; D call uncertain. The sequence was obtained from a woman aged 55-69 years with acute or convalescent COVID-19. This CDR3 is CATSRGGGYTF. CDR3 sequence (DNA): TGTGCCACCAGCAGAGGAGGCGGCTACACCTTC.